This TCR beta chain came from a study of shared clonotypes between healthy human individuals. The overall study: Three plates each covered CD4 naive and memory; CD8 naive two, CD8 memory one.

CDR1 is LGHNA and CDR2 is YNFKEQ in the germline V gene. The CDR3 is 17 residues long. V gave up 3 bases and J gave up 3 bases; unmatched junction bases: 12. The data were produced by immunoSEQ multiplex PCR, yet TCRdb's version contains in-frame clones alone and is incomplete. The sample yields some 2.1 million clones, approximately 95% seen once. The TCR comes from a man aged 18-30 years in good health. The V call is TRBV4-2, the J call TRBJ2-7; 9 bases are shared with TRBD1. The sample consisted of naive CD4+ T cells sorted from blood. Subset: CD45RA+ positively selected. CDR3 sequence: CASSHTQQGALSYEQYF. CDR3 DNA: TGTGCCAGCAGCCATACCCAACAGGGGGCGCTTAGCTACGAGCAGTACTTC.